The 24 T cell receptor beta chains below come from one sample, sequenced in a study of T cells in Graves' hyperthyroidism and ophthalmopathy. RNA transcripts provided the source from which TCR beta CDR3 regions were amplified. With the HTBI primer set, the TCR CDR3 went through a first round of RT-PCR. TCRdb redid the calling of the multiplex PCR reads with MiXCR, one entry per CDR3 protein. The table records about 300,000 distinct CDR3 sequences, 15% to 20% of them present only once. The sequenced sample was blood. The receptor source for this set is a middle-aged man with Graves' ophthalmopathy.

This clonotype was counted only a few times. The gene calls are TRBV28 and TRBJ2-5, with D tentatively TRBD1 (6 bases). The CDR3 extends over 12 amino acids. The ends were cut back, 6 bases at V and 4 bases at J, with 9 bases in the middle. In germline, CDR1 is MDHEN, CDR2 SYDVKM. CDR3 sequence reads: CASRSGVETQYF. DNA for the CDR3: TGTGCCAGCAGGTCAGGGGTAGAGACCCAGTACTTC.

The V gene is TRBV2, the J gene TRBJ2-5; TRBD2 might be the D (5 bases). Trimming removed 8 bases at V and 1 base at J, with 11 bases between. The CDR3 has 13 amino acids. Germline V gives CDR1 SNHLY, CDR2 FYNNEI. The CDR3 is CASGWESQETQYF. CDR3 bases: TGTGCCAGCGGGTGGGAGTCCCAAGAGACCCAGTACTTC.

This clonotype appeared many times. The chain carries TRBV27 and TRBJ2-7; 12 nucleotides agree with TRBD2. V gave up 5 bases and J gave up 4 bases; unmatched junction bases: 6. Germline CDR1 reads MNHEY; CDR2 reads SMNVEV (reference sequence). The CDR3 has 15 residues. As DNA, the CDR3 is TGTGCCAGCAGTCCCCTAGCGGGAGGGCCGTACGAGCAGTACTTC. This codes for CASSPLAGGPYEQYF.

Only a few counts were recorded for this clonotype. The CDR3 reads CASRLRGTSEQYF. Here the CDR3 DNA reads TGTGCCAGCAGACTAAGGGGGACCTCGGAGCAGTACTTC. V and J are TRBV12-3 or TRBV12-4 and TRBJ2-7; D is perhaps TRBD1 (6 bases). Trimming pared 6 bases from V and 7 bases from J, leaving 16 bases between. This CDR3 region has 13 residues.

This clonotype came up once. The V call is TRBV5-6, the J call TRBJ1-2, with 8 positions matching TRBD1. CDR3 length equals 15 residues. CDR1 and CDR2 (germline): SGHDT, YYEEEE. V dropped 2 bases and J dropped 3; count of bases not matched to a gene: 6. DNA for the CDR3: TGTGCCAGCAGCTTTTCTCAGGGGGCGTACTATGGCTACACCTTC. Residues: CASSFSQGAYYGYTF.

This clonotype has at least ten counts. This chain uses TRBV2 with TRBJ2-7; D is perhaps TRBD1 or TRBD2 (5 bases each). CDR3 length: 15 residues. The germline gives CDR1 SNHLY, CDR2 FYNNEI. V lost 10 bases to trimming and J lost 1 base, with 20 bases between them. CDR3 DNA sequence: TGTGCCACCGCTCTCGGGGACGGATTTTCCTACGAGCAGTACTTC. It translates to CATALGDGFSYEQYF. Full variable domain (missing parts from reference TRBV2 and TRBJ2-7): EPEVTQTPSHQVTQMGQEVILRCVPISNHLYFYWYRQILGQKVEFLVSFYNNEISEKSEIFDDQFSVERPDGSNFTLKIRSTKLEDSAMYFCATALGDGFSYEQYFGPGTRLTVT.

The table lists this clonotype with a few counts. V and J are TRBV20-1 and TRBJ2-3; D is undetermined. With 3 bases removed from V and 4 bases from J, the gap between germline ends came to 14 bases. The CDR3 is 14 amino acids. Germline V gene data show CDR1 as DFQATT and CDR2 as SNEGSKA (reference sequence). CDR3 nucleotides: TGCAGTGCTAGGGGTCCGGGTGTCTCAGATACGCAGTATTTT. It yields the protein CSARGPGVSDTQYF.

This clonotype has a handful of counts. The chain joins TRBV29-1 to TRBJ2-5; D might be TRBD2 (5 bases). Trimming took 0 bases from V and 5 from J, leaving 13 bases between them. This CDR3 contains 14 residues. Germline-derived CDR1 and CDR2 are SQVTM and ANQGSEA. The CDR3 sequence: CSVEDHRGTETQYF. The CDR3 nucleotides read TGCAGCGTTGAAGATCATCGGGGTACGGAGACCCAGTACTTC.

This clonotype appeared many times. The genes are TRBV20-1 and TRBJ1-1; tentative D call: TRBD1 (6 bases). The CDR3 consists of 15 residues. V was clipped by 6 bases and J by 7 bases, with 24 bases between them. The germline V gene encodes CDR1 DFQATT and CDR2 SNEGSKA (reference sequence). The CDR3 nucleotides are TGCAGTGCCCCAGGCTGGGGCAGGGGAAATGGTGAAGCTTTCTTT. The encoded protein is CSAPGWGRGNGEAFF.

The genes are TRBV20-1 and TRBJ1-6; TRBD1 matches at 7 bases. Germline V gene data show CDR1 as DFQATT and CDR2 as SNEGSKA (reference sequence). V dropped 8 bases and J dropped 7; count of bases not matched to a gene: 8. CDR3 size: 13 residues. This CDR3 is CSTTGQSNSPLHF. CDR3 coding DNA: TGCAGTACCACGGGACAGTCCAATTCACCCCTCCACTTT.

This clonotype has a count of ten or more. The genes are TRBV28 and TRBJ2-5, with D possibly being TRBD2 (6 bases). This CDR3 spans 14 amino acids. CDR1 and CDR2 from the germline V gene are MDHEN and SYDVKM. Trimming removed 6 bases from V and 7 bases from J, with 18 bases in between. In DNA form, the CDR3 reads TGTGCCAGCAGCACGGGACTCCTGAGGGGGACCCAGTACTTC. Amino acid sequence: CASSTGLLRGTQYF.

In this sample, this clonotype turned up many times. The J gene is TRBJ2-7, the V gene TRBV11-2; 8 bases are a match to TRBD2. Germline CDR1 and CDR2: SGHAT and FQNNGV. CDR3 length: 13 residues. J lost 5 bases, V lost 6 bases, and 6 bases had no gene match. The CDR3 nucleotides read TGTGCCAGCAGTCGTAGCGGGGCGAACGAGCAGTACTTC. It encodes CASSRSGANEQYF.

This clonotype was picked up many times. V and J are TRBV28 and TRBJ2-7, with 12 bases that match TRBD2. V lost 2 bases and J lost 5; bases outside the gene matches: 13. This CDR3 comprises 18 residues. CDR1 MDHEN and CDR2 SYDVKM come from the germline V gene. The DNA for the CDR3 is TGTGCCAGCAGTTTAGGACTAGCGGGACTACCACTCCTAGACGAGCAGTACTTC. This gives the protein CASSLGLAGLPLLDEQYF.

This clonotype was recorded many times. The chain employs TRBV28 and TRBJ1-5; tentatively, D is TRBD1 (5 bases). Germline V lookup: CDR1 MDHEN, CDR2 SYDVKM. The CDR3 is made up of 12 amino acids. V was trimmed by 7 bases and J by 10 bases, leaving 14 bases between them. CDR3: CASTPPGQPQHF. The CDR3 region has the DNA TGTGCCAGCACCCCCCCAGGGCAACCCCAGCATTTT.

The gene calls are TRBV5-1 and TRBJ1-1; D is possibly TRBD1 (5 bases). The CDR3 contains 18 residues. Looked up from germline, CDR1 is SGHRS and CDR2 is YFSETQ. V lost 0 bases and J lost 1, with 19 bases in between. CDR3 sequence: CASSLGAISGLGNTEAFF. Here the CDR3 DNA reads TGCGCCAGCAGCTTGGGAGCTATATCGGGACTGGGGAACACTGAAGCTTTCTTT. The complete variable domain, with remaining parts taken from reference TRBV5-1 and TRBJ1-1, reads KAGVTQTPRYLIKTRGQQVTLSCSPISGHRSVSWYQQTPGQGLQFLFEYFSETQRNKGNFPGRFSGRQFSNSRSEMNVSTLELGDSALYLCASSLGAISGLGNTEAFFGQGTRLTVV.

The J gene is TRBJ1-2, the V gene TRBV28, with TRBD1 as a possible D gene (5 bases). The CDR3 spans 15 residues. Trimming took 6 bases from V and 2 from J, leaving 16 bases between them. Germline assignment: CDR1 MDHEN and CDR2 SYDVKM. The CDR3 DNA is TGTGCCAGCAGCCGAGGAACTGACAGCAACTATGGCTACACCTTC. Protein sequence: CASSRGTDSNYGYTF.

Only one count was recorded for this clonotype. The chain is built from TRBV2 and TRBJ1-2; 7 nucleotides agree with TRBD1. This CDR3 has 17 residues. Looked up from germline, CDR1 is SNHLY and CDR2 is FYNNEI. V trimming: 6 bases; J trimming: 14 bases; junction bases outside the gene matches: 27. The CDR3, as DNA: TGTGCCAGCAGCGCACTAGCGGACAGGCGGTCGGGCTACGACGAGACCTTC. Its translation is CASSALADRRSGYDETF.

At least ten counts were recorded for this clonotype. The rearrangement links TRBV20-1 to TRBJ2-3; no firm D call. CDR3 length: 15 amino acids. The ends were cut back, 0 bases at V and 0 bases at J, with 10 bases in the middle. CDR1 is DFQATT and CDR2 is SNEGSKA in the germline V gene (reference sequence). The CDR3: CSAREALTSTDTQYF. The CDR3 bases are TGCAGTGCTAGAGAGGCTTTGACTAGCACAGATACGCAGTATTTT.

The J gene is TRBJ2-5, the V gene TRBV20-1, with 8 bases that match TRBD2. V lost 6 bases and J lost 4; bases outside the gene matches: 10. In germline, CDR1 is DFQATT, CDR2 SNEGSKA (reference sequence). This CDR3 is built from 14 residues. CDR3 region: CSASQVRGGETQYF. In nucleotides, the CDR3 is TGCAGTGCCAGTCAGGTTCGGGGGGGAGAGACCCAGTACTTC.

CDR3 DNA sequence: TGTGCCAGCAACGGCGGGAGGGCCTACGAGCAGTACTTC. This sequence encodes CASNGGRAYEQYF. V and J are TRBV2 and TRBJ2-7; 9 nucleotides agree with TRBD2. Per germline, CDR1 SNHLY and CDR2 FYNNEI. The CDR3 length is 13 residues. Trimming cost V 7 bases and J 2 bases; bases outside gene matches: 3. Looking up the rest from reference TRBV2 and TRBJ2-7 gives the full variable domain: EPEVTQTPSHQVTQMGQEVILRCVPISNHLYFYWYRQILGQKVEFLVSFYNNEISEKSEIFDDQFSVERPDGSNFTLKIRSTKLEDSAMYFCASNGGRAYEQYFGPGTRLTVT.

This clonotype has at least ten counts. V gene TRBV6-2 or TRBV6-3 combines with J gene TRBJ2-5, with TRBD2 matching 7 bases. The CDR3 loop spans 14 amino acids. Trimming took 6 bases from V and 2 from J; bases not matched to a gene: 6. The V gene's germline CDR1 is MNHEY and CDR2 SVGEGT. The CDR3 protein is CASRKLAPQETQYF. CDR3 DNA sequence: TGTGCCAGCAGAAAACTAGCGCCACAAGAGACCCAGTACTTC.

About this clonotype: A much larger clone is a single base away; this may be a read error. The chain links TRBV5-1 to TRBJ1-1; D might be TRBD1 (5 bases). V lost 2 bases, J lost 0 bases, and 8 bases lay in between. Germline V lookup: CDR1 SGHRS, CDR2 YFSETQ. The CDR3 covers 14 residues. The CDR3 is CASSFATVNTEAFF. The CDR3, as DNA: TGCGCCAGCAGCTTCGCGACAGTGAACACTGAAGCTTTCTTT.

Ten or more counts support this clonotype. J is TRBJ2-7 and V is TRBV2, with TRBD2 identical over 8 bases. The CDR3 is 12 amino acids. The germline gives CDR1 SNHLY, CDR2 FYNNEI. V was clipped by 8 bases and J by 3 bases; unmatched bases: 3. CDR3 in amino acids: CASFSGIYEQYF. The CDR3 region has the DNA TGTGCCAGCTTTAGCGGGATCTACGAGCAGTACTTC.

As concerns this clonotype: A much larger clone differs from this one at a single base, so this may be a read error. The CDR3 ends on some other residue instead of the conserved phenylalanine or tryptophan, so this is likely a read error. DNA of the CDR3: TGCGCCAGCAGCTTGCAACAGGGGGCTAACGAGCAGTACCTC. Translating it yields CASSLQQGANEQYL. The chain combines TRBV5-1 with TRBJ2-7, with TRBD1 matching 9 bases. The J segment lost 5 bases and the V segment lost 1 base, leaving 4 bases of the junction unmatched. CDR1 is SGHRS and CDR2 is YFSETQ in the germline V gene. CDR3 size: 14 residues.